The source of this TCR beta chain is a study of blood T cell repertoires in COVID-19 (dated by TCRdb to the early 2020s). Study-wide context: Samples covering the acute and convalescent phases of COVID-19 were provided by collaborators in the United States, Italy and Spain. The material from the prospective study consisted of cDNA or gDNA derived from T cells, B-cell-depleted T cells, or PBMCs. The dataset comprised deeply sampled blood TCRbeta repertoires from subjects exposed to, actively infected with, or recovered from COVID-19. The repertoires were released in a freely available public database meant as a resource for research on the immune response to SARS-CoV-2. Samples came from the ongoing ImmuneRACE study (first 160 participants) plus 1,254 subjects from 6 global collaborators. Sample metadata almost always included a de-identified subject ID, COVID-19 status, age in years and sex. Where HLA class I and class II types were available, the types were taken from metadata supplied by the sample provider, not from assay-based typing.

The research as a whole found: The quantity of clinical and demographic metadata differed by source and by participant and was supplied without curation.

About this clone: There is no known antigen for this receptor. Base qualities are not recorded, but no much larger clone differs from it by a single base.

TCRbeta CDR3 regions were amplified from genomic DNA by means of the immunoSEQ Assay, a bias-controlled multiplex PCR. Turning to the authors' computational methods: Nucleated cell counts per sample were estimated from amplification of reference gene primers within the assay. To quantify the absolute abundance of each unique TCRbeta CDR3 rearrangement, sequence reads were collapsed and filtered. For each sample, productive Simpson clonality was calculated by taking the square root of Simpson's diversity index across productive rearrangements. What TCRdb holds here is the immuneACCESS table cut down to in-frame rearrangements. Part of the clones is not present; checked against another copy, under half of the missing clones reflect an unresolved V gene, and the others are unexplained. From that table come the V and J calls and clone size; the DNA was used to work out D and trimming. The sample table holds 350,000 or so clones, of which about 88% were seen once. The top ten hold 0.95% to 1.1% of the sample.

V loses 4 bases at its end and J loses 3 bases; junction bases beyond the gene matches: 7. The germline V gene sets CDR1 to SGHTA and CDR2 to FQGNSA. The CDR3, from cysteine to phenylalanine, totals 15 residues. Only the CDR3 DNA is retained, 45 bases long and in frame from the first base. Participants in the prospective study were aged about 18 to 95 years, lived in 24 United States geographic areas, and enrolled through a virtual design. To assign participants to cohorts, the prospective study relied on clinical history that participants themselves reported in a screening survey and a study questionnaire. A participant counted as exposed if, within 2 weeks of entering the study, that participant had been in contact with someone who had a PCR-confirmed or clinician-diagnosed COVID-19 case. In the prospective study, mobile phlebotomists collected whole blood, serum and a nasopharyngeal or oropharyngeal swab from each participant. Participants in the prospective study had the option to provide additional blood draws and questionnaires over a 2-month period. Prospective study blood samples were shipped either frozen or at room temperature before DNA extraction.

Sequencing used PBMCs or T cells enriched from blood (not recorded which). This clonotype was obtained from a woman aged 30 to 39 who had been exposed to COVID-19. The chain is made from TRBV7-2 and TRBJ2-7, with 9 central nucleotides matching TRBD2. Here the CDR3 is given as CASSYLGLASYEQYF. Read as DNA, the sequence is TGTGCCAGCAGCTACCTAGGACTAGCGAGCTACGAGCAGTACTTC. When the CDR3 is completed using the reference TRBV7-2 and TRBJ2-7 genes on either side, the full variable domain is GAGVSQSPSNKVTEKGKDVELRCDPISGHTALYWYRQSLGQGLEFLIYFQGNSAPDKSGLPSDRFSAERTGGSVSTLTIQRTQQEDSAVYLCASSYLGLASYEQYFGPGTRLTVT.